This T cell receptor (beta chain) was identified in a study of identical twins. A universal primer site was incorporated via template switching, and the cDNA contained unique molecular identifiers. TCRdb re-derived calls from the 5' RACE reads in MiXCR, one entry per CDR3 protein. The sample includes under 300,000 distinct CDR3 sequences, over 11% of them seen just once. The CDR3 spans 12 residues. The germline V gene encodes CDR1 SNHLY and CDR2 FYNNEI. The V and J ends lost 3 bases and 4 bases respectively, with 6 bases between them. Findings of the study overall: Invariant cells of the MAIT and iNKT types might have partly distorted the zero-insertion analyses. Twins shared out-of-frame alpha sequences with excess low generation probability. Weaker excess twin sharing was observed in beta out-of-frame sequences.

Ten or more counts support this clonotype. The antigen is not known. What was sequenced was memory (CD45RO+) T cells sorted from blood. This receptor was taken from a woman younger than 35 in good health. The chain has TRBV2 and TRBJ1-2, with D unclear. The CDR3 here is CASSDARYGYTF. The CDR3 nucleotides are TGTGCCAGCAGTGATGCGCGCTATGGCTACACCTTC.